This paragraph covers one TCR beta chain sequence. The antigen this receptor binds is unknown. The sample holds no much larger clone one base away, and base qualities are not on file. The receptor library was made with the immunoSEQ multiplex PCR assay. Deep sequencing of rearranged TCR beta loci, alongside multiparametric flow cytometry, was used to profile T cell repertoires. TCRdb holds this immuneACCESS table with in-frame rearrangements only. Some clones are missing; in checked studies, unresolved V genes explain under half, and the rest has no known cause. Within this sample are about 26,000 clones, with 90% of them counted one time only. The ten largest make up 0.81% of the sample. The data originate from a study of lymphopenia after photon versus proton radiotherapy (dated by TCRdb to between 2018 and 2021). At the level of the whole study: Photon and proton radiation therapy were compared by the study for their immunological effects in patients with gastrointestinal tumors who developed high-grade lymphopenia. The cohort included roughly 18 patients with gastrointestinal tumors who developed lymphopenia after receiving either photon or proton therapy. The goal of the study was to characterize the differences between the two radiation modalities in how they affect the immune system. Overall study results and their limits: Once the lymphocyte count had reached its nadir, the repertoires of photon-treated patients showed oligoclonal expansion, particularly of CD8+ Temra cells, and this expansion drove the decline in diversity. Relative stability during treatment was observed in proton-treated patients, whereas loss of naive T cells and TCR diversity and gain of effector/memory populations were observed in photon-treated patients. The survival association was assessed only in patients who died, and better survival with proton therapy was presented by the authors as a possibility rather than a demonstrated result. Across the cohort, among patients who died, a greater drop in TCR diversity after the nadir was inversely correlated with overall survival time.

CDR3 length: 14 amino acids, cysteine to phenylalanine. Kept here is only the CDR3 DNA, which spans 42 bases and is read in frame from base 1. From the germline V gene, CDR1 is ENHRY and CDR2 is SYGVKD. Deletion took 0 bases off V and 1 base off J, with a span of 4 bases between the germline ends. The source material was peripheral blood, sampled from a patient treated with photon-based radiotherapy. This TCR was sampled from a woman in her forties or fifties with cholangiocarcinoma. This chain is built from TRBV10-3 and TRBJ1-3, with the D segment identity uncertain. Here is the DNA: TGTGCCATCAGTGAGTCTCTTTCTGGAAACACCATATATTTT. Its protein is CAISESLSGNTIYF.